This paragraph covers one TCR beta chain sequence. The table came from immunoSEQ multiplex PCR; TCRdb's copy has only in-frame clones and leaves some out. The sample includes 160,000 or so clones, approximately 80% seen only once; the top ten take roughly 7.3%. V gave up 5 bases and J gave up 5 bases; unmatched junction bases: 8. CDR3 size: 16 residues. Germline V gene sequence: CDR1 SGHVS, CDR2 FQNEAQ. The data belong to a study of blood T cell repertoires in COVID-19. The rearrangement joins TRBV7-8 to TRBJ2-7; 14 bases agree with TRBD2. The sequence was collected from a woman aged 50 to 60 who had recovered from COVID-19. The sample taken for sequencing was PBMCs or T cells enriched from blood (not recorded which). CDR3 bases: TGTGCCAGCAGCCCGACTAGCGGGAGGGCTTCCCACGAGCAGTACTTC. Translating it yields CASSPTSGRASHEQYF.